The 30 T cell receptor beta chains given below trace back to one sample, sequenced in a study of T cell changes during pregnancy in multiple sclerosis. The repertoire was sequenced with immunoSEQ multiplex PCR; TCRdb's copy has only in-frame clones and lacks some. The sample contains approximately 130,000 clones, approximately 93% of which appear only once. This sample comprised peripheral blood, obtained before pregnancy. These receptors all come from a female donor with multiple sclerosis, enrolled in a pregnancy study.

The chain is built from TRBV27 and TRBJ2-5, with a possible D match to TRBD2 (5 bases). The CDR3 runs to 13 residues. Germline lookup yields CDR1 MNHEY and CDR2 SMNVEV (reference sequence). Trimming took off 2 bases at V and 3 bases at J, with 7 bases between the two ends. CDR3 sequence: CASSLMREETQYF. The CDR3 DNA follows: TGTGCCAGCAGTTTAATGCGGGAAGAGACCCAGTACTTC.

The chain links TRBV18 to TRBJ2-7; 12 bases align to TRBD2. The germline V gene encodes CDR1 KGHSH and CDR2 LQKENI. The CDR3 extends over 15 amino acids. The V and J ends lost 6 bases and 2 bases, in that order; junction bases with no gene match: 5. For the CDR3, the DNA is TGTGCCAGCTCTGCTAGCGGGAGGGCACCCTACGAGCAGTACTTC. As protein: CASSASGRAPYEQYF.

The chain couples TRBV9 to TRBJ2-7; a possible D gene is TRBD1 (6 bases). Per germline, CDR1 SGDLS and CDR2 YYNGEE. The CDR3 extends over 14 amino acids. V was cut by 0 bases and J by 3 bases, with 10 bases left in between. CDR3 nucleotide sequence: TGTGCCAGCAGCGTAGGGAAAGGGGGCTACGAGCAGTACTTC. As protein: CASSVGKGGYEQYF.

This rearrangement joins TRBV15 to TRBJ1-1; 8 bases align to TRBD1. This CDR3 has 14 residues. Germline V gene sequence: CDR1 LNHNV, CDR2 YYDKDF (reference sequence). The ends lost 5 bases at V and 6 bases at J; junction bases unmatched: 8. CDR3 nucleotides: TGTGCCACCAGCCGACTCAGACAGGGGCCTGAAGCTTTCTTT. It codes for CATSRLRQGPEAFF.

The chain combines TRBV11-2 with TRBJ2-5; tentatively, D is TRBD2 (6 bases). Trimming removed 2 bases at V and 1 base at J, with 8 bases between. Germline V gene sequence: CDR1 SGHAT, CDR2 FQNNGV. The CDR3 totals 14 residues. The CDR3 spells CASSLRGTQETQYF. CDR3 nucleotide sequence: TGTGCCAGCAGCTTACGGGGGACCCAAGAGACCCAGTACTTC.

This chain connects TRBV5-1 to TRBJ2-2; 7 nucleotides agree with TRBD1. CDR1 and CDR2 (germline): SGHRS, YFSETQ. J was trimmed by 4 bases and V by 0 bases; bases with no gene match: 6. The CDR3 loop spans 16 amino acids. CDR3 amino acids: CASSLDRGLSTGELFF. DNA of the CDR3: TGCGCCAGCAGCTTGGACAGGGGCCTTTCCACCGGGGAGCTGTTTTTT. Drawing the rest from reference TRBV5-1 and TRBJ2-2, the complete variable domain is KAGVTQTPRYLIKTRGQQVTLSCSPISGHRSVSWYQQTPGQGLQFLFEYFSETQRNKGNFPGRFSGRQFSNSRSEMNVSTLELGDSALYLCASSLDRGLSTGELFFGEGSRLTVL.

The chain is built from TRBV9 and TRBJ2-1; D is uncertain. CDR3 length equals 18 residues. Deletions cut 0 bases from V and 0 bases from J, with 16 bases between. The germline V gene encodes CDR1 SGDLS and CDR2 YYNGEE. The CDR3 loop reads CASSVAAASLSSYNEQFF. The CDR3 coding sequence is TGTGCCAGCAGCGTAGCGGCGGCCTCCTTGAGCTCCTACAATGAGCAGTTCTTC.

This chain's CDR3 is CASSVAGTSGSPGAYNEQFF. The CDR3 bases are TGCGCCAGCAGCGTAGCCGGGACTAGCGGGAGTCCTGGGGCCTACAATGAGCAGTTCTTC. The rearrangement joins TRBV5-1 to TRBJ2-1, with 14 bases lining up with TRBD2. The V gene's germline CDR1 is SGHRS and CDR2 YFSETQ. The V gene end was trimmed by 4 bases and the J gene end by 2 bases; junction bases not matched to a gene: 14. The CDR3 contains 20 residues.

The CDR3 reads CASSLERSAASGNTIYF. In DNA, the CDR3 is TGTGCCAGCAGCTTGGAGAGGAGCGCGGCCTCTGGAAACACCATATATTTT. This rearrangement joins TRBV5-5 to TRBJ1-3, with D unresolved. Germline values: CDR1 SGHKS, CDR2 YYEKEE (reference sequence). The CDR3 has 17 residues. V gave up 0 bases and J gave up 0 bases, with 13 bases separating them.

This chain uses TRBV27 with TRBJ1-2; maybe TRBD1 (5 bases). CDR3 length: 12 residues. The germline gives CDR1 MNHEY, CDR2 SMNVEV (reference sequence). V was shortened by 8 bases and J by 2 bases, with 9 bases between the two germline ends. CDR3: CASGRGNYGYTF. The CDR3, as DNA: TGTGCCAGCGGGAGGGGAAACTATGGCTACACCTTC.

The V and J genes are TRBV30 and TRBJ1-5; D may be TRBD1 (5 bases). Trimming took 2 bases from V and 6 from J, leaving 11 bases between them. The CDR3 runs 13 residues. Per germline, CDR1 GTSNPN and CDR2 SVGIG (reference sequence). CDR3 in amino acids: CAWSRQGGQPQHF. The DNA for the CDR3 is TGTGCCTGGAGTCGGCAGGGCGGTCAGCCCCAGCATTTT.

The chain combines TRBV4-1 with TRBJ1-5, with 7 positions matching TRBD1. The CDR3 is 14 amino acids. Germline assignment: CDR1 MGHRA and CDR2 YSYEKL. The junction had 8 bases not matched to a gene; V was cut back by 6 bases and J by 6 bases. The CDR3 coding sequence is TGCGCCAGCAGTCGACAGGGTTATGGTCAGCCCCAGCATTTT. This sequence encodes CASSRQGYGQPQHF.

The V call is TRBV6-5, the J call TRBJ2-2, with a possible D match to TRBD2 (7 bases). Between the trimmed V and J ends, which lost 4 bases and 2 bases, there was a span of 14 bases. Germline V gives CDR1 MNHEY, CDR2 SVGAGI. CDR3 size: 16 residues. The chain's CDR3 is CASSSPAGANTGELFF. The CDR3 DNA follows: TGTGCCAGCAGTTCACCTGCGGGGGCTAACACCGGGGAGCTGTTTTTT.

CDR3 protein: CASSIRQGANTGELFF. The CDR3 nucleotides are TGCGCCAGCAGCATACGACAGGGGGCGAACACCGGGGAGCTGTTTTTT. This chain uses TRBV5-1 with TRBJ2-2; 9 positions match TRBD1. The ends lost 4 bases at V and 0 bases at J; junction bases unmatched: 4. The germline CDR1 and CDR2 sequences are SGHRS and YFSETQ. CDR3 size: 16 residues.

This clone was counted only a few times. Written as DNA, the CDR3 is TGTGCCAGCAGCCAACTAGCGGGTCGCTACAATGAGCAGTTCTTC. This codes for CASSQLAGRYNEQFF. The V and J genes are TRBV6-6 and TRBJ2-1, with TRBD2 identical over 9 bases. Unmatched junction bases numbered 6, after V lost 6 bases and J lost 3 bases. Germline V gene lookup returns CDR1 MNHNY and CDR2 SVGAGI (reference sequence). CDR3 length: 15 residues.

The chain recombines TRBV5-4 with TRBJ2-1; D is uncertain. This CDR3 has 14 amino acids. The V gene lost 4 bases and the J gene lost 0 bases, with 8 bases spanning the gap. Looked up from germline, CDR1 is SGHNT and CDR2 is YYREEE (reference sequence). The chain's CDR3 is CASSNPSSYNEQFF. CDR3 sequence (DNA): TGTGCCAGCAGCAACCCGAGCTCCTACAATGAGCAGTTCTTC.

The chain combines TRBV2 with TRBJ2-3; tentatively, D is TRBD2 (6 bases). This CDR3 is built from 16 residues. Looked up from germline, CDR1 is SNHLY and CDR2 is FYNNEI. Trimming shortened V by 4 bases and J by 0 bases, and 14 bases separated the two germline ends. The CDR3 DNA reads TGTGCCAGCAGTGGGAGGGGTCCTCTTAGCACAGATACGCAGTATTTT. Its protein is CASSGRGPLSTDTQYF.

This rearrangement joins TRBV10-3 to TRBJ1-1, with a weak D call TRBD1 (6 bases). Germline CDR1 is ENHRY and CDR2 is SYGVKD. V lost 0 bases, J lost 0 bases, and 8 bases lay in between. This CDR3 comprises 15 residues. Written as DNA, the CDR3 is TGTGCCATCAGTGAGTCGAAGGGGGTGAACACTGAAGCTTTCTTT. This sequence encodes CAISESKGVNTEAFF.

The chain couples TRBV7-9 to TRBJ1-3; unclear D gene. Trimming shortened V by 4 bases and J by 0 bases, and 19 bases separated the two germline ends. In germline, CDR1 is SEHNR, CDR2 FQNEAQ (reference sequence). The CDR3 length is 18 residues. The CDR3 bases are TGTGCCAGCAGCTCCCCGATAAGGGAGGTCCTCTCTGGAAACACCATATATTTT. Encoded protein: CASSSPIREVLSGNTIYF.

V is TRBV6-1 and J is TRBJ1-4; TRBD1 aligns across 10 bases. This CDR3 spans 17 amino acids. The V segment lost 3 bases and the J segment 7 bases; nucleotides outside the gene matches: 11. Germline loops: CDR1 MNHNS, CDR2 SASEGT. The CDR3 loop is CASSEQGDRGFFEKLFF. Written as DNA, the CDR3 is TGTGCCAGCAGTGAGCAGGGGGACAGGGGTTTTTTTGAAAAACTGTTTTTT.

V usage is TRBV27 and J usage is TRBJ2-3, with 9 bases that match TRBD1. Germline CDR1 MNHEY, CDR2 SMNVEV (reference sequence). Germline trimming cut 5 bases from V and 2 bases from J; bases unmatched to any gene: 5. The CDR3 covers 15 residues. The CDR3: CASSPRTGVTDTQYF. The CDR3 region has the DNA TGTGCCAGCAGTCCCCGGACAGGGGTCACAGATACGCAGTATTTT.

V is TRBV9 and J is TRBJ1-1; 9 nucleotides match TRBD1. J was trimmed by 5 bases and V by 2 bases; bases with no gene match: 7. Per germline, CDR1 SGDLS and CDR2 YYNGEE. The CDR3 is made up of 15 amino acids. This CDR3 reads CASSVGTGLSTEAFF. The CDR3 DNA follows: TGTGCCAGCAGCGTTGGGACAGGGCTGAGTACTGAAGCTTTCTTT. Combining the CDR3 with reference TRBV9 and TRBJ1-1 gives the whole variable domain DSGVTQTPKHLITATGQRVTLRCSPRSGDLSVYWYQQSLDQGLQFLIQYYNGEERAKGNILERFSAQQFPDLHSELNLSSLELGDSALYFCASSVGTGLSTEAFFGQGTRLTVV.

V and J are TRBV2 and TRBJ1-2; 8 bases are shared with TRBD1. With 3 bases clipped from V and 7 bases from J, the junction kept 7 bases outside the gene matches. The CDR3 spans 14 residues. CDR1 is SNHLY, CDR2 FYNNEI, per germline. CDR3 in amino acids: CASSEAGGEGGYTF. The DNA of the CDR3 is TGTGCCAGCAGTGAGGCAGGGGGCGAAGGTGGCTACACCTTC.

This clone was observed once. The chain uses TRBV5-1 and TRBJ2-7, with 9 bases identical to TRBD1. Germline loops: CDR1 SGHRS, CDR2 YFSETQ. The CDR3 contains 14 residues. J was trimmed by 4 bases and V by 4 bases; bases with no gene match: 6. CDR3 nucleotides: TGCGCCAGCAGCCCCCGGGACAGGGATTACGAGCAGTACTTC. Translating gives CASSPRDRDYEQYF.

This sequence joins TRBV10-1 and TRBJ2-1; TRBD2 matches 8 bases. With 5 bases clipped from V and 9 bases from J, the junction kept 6 bases outside the gene matches. The germline CDR1 and CDR2 sequences are WNHNN and SYGVQD (reference sequence). This CDR3 spans 13 amino acids. The CDR3: CASSRSTSGEQFF. The CDR3 DNA reads TGCGCCAGCAGTCGATCCACTAGCGGTGAGCAGTTCTTC.

The chain recombines TRBV28 with TRBJ2-1; TRBD2 agrees at 7 bases. Losses at the gene ends were 3 bases for V and 5 bases for J; bases not matched to a gene: 10. This CDR3 has 16 residues. Germline V gene data show CDR1 as MDHEN and CDR2 as SYDVKM. The CDR3 bases are TGTGCCAGCAGTTTTCCCGTTAGCGGGCCTAACAATGAGCAGTTCTTC. This encodes CASSFPVSGPNNEQFF.

The table lists this clone with a few counts. The chain has TRBV14 and TRBJ1-1; the D gene is possibly TRBD1 (5 bases). Trimming left V 3 bases short and J 6 bases short, with 17 bases between. There are 15 residues in the CDR3. Germline lookup yields CDR1 SGHDN and CDR2 FVKESK. The chain's CDR3 is CASSHVTQGPPEAFF. The CDR3 bases are TGTGCCAGCAGCCATGTCACCCAGGGTCCCCCTGAAGCTTTCTTT.

The chain is built from TRBV6-1 and TRBJ1-5; a weak D match, TRBD1 (5 bases). The V end was cut by 2 bases, the J end by 3 bases, with 14 bases between. The CDR3 spans 16 residues. The germline V gene encodes CDR1 MNHNS and CDR2 SASEGT. Here the CDR3 reads CASSELLTVPNQPQHF. The CDR3 DNA is TGTGCCAGCAGTGAACTCTTGACAGTTCCCAATCAGCCCCAGCATTTT.

This clone occurred a few times. The gene calls are TRBV5-4 and TRBJ1-1; 11 bases agree with TRBD1. The length of the CDR3 is 15 residues. CDR1 and CDR2 from the germline V gene are SGHNT and YYREEE (reference sequence). Losses at the gene ends were 4 bases for V and 1 base for J; bases not matched to a gene: 3. In nucleotides, the CDR3 is TGTGCCAGCAGCCGGGGACAGGGGGAGAACACTGAAGCTTTCTTT. It yields the protein CASSRGQGENTEAFF.

The rearrangement joins TRBV2 to TRBJ2-7, with a tentative D call TRBD1 (5 bases). Germline lookup yields CDR1 SNHLY and CDR2 FYNNEI. This CDR3 is built from 13 residues. V lost 5 bases to trimming and J lost 5 bases, with 13 bases between them. Here the CDR3 DNA reads TGTGCCAGCAGTTGGTCAGGGCTCGACGAGCAGTACTTC. It is translated as CASSWSGLDEQYF.